This T cell receptor (beta chain) originates from a study of regulatory T cells in long-lasting Graves disease. Arm-PCR with iRepertoire HTBI primers amplified the CDR3 regions for these TCR beta libraries. Each CDR3 protein gets one entry after TCRdb re-called the multiplex PCR reads with MiXCR. This sample has hundreds of thousands of distinct CDR3 sequences, with roughly a sixth found just once. Time point meaning: newly diagnosed GD, antithyroid drugs for less than 3 months. With RNA extracted from PBMCs as input, the TCR library was made. The CDR3 is made up of 16 amino acids. The V end lost 2 bases, the J end lost 0 bases, and 13 bases lay between the germline ends. Study-level results: There was favoring of TRBV28, TRBJ1-2 and TRBJ2-5 in persistent disease.

This clonotype was observed many times. Its antigen is still unknown. This sample was shared with a second study, whose subject was T cells in Graves' hyperthyroidism and ophthalmopathy.

The genes are TRBV12-3 or TRBV12-4 and TRBJ1-1; D is unresolved. This TCR was recovered from a woman aged 35-65 years with Graves disease. Sequenced material: peripheral blood mononuclear cells (PBMCs), taken at new diagnosis, from a patient treated with antithyroid drugs. Written as DNA, the CDR3 is TGTGCCAGCAGTTTACACAAGGGCTCCATGAACACTGAAGCTTTCTTT. The encoded protein is CASSLHKGSMNTEAFF.